These T cell receptor beta chains were read from a single sample in a study of T cells after yellow fever vaccination. MiXCR, applied by TCRdb to the 5' RACE reads, yields one record per CDR3 protein. The sample gives hundreds of thousands of distinct CDR3 sequences, approximately 13% of which show up once; around 15% is in the top ten. The source material was PBMCs, sampled on the day of the yellow fever booster vaccination. The receptors here all came from a man aged 25-45 years who received the YFV17D yellow fever vaccine. The conserved cysteine and the conserved F or W are not part of the CDR3 here. Only some rows state a clone size, as once, few, many or a class for expanded clones.

size: few; V: TRBV11-1; J: TRBJ2-1; CDR3: ASSGGYLGPGAF
size: many; V: TRBV5-1; J: TRBJ2-1; CDR3: ASSPDRSSYNEQF
size: few; V: TRBV14; J: TRBJ1-3; CDR3: ASSPGHGGNTIY
size: .; V: TRBV5-1; J: TRBJ1-2; CDR3: ASSLGSASPNYGYT
size: .; V: TRBV4-3; J: TRBJ2-4; CDR3: ASSQHLAAAKNIQY
size: few; V: TRBV28; J: TRBJ2-7; CDR3: ASGDRSRGFWEQY
size: many; V: TRBV6-2/TRBV6-3; J: TRBJ2-1; CDR3: ASRQTSGRVDEQF
size: few; V: TRBV4-2; J: TRBJ2-7; CDR3: ASSQAARGESYEQY
size: few; V: TRBV6-5; J: TRBJ1-5; CDR3: ASISSPHQPQH
size: .; V: TRBV5-1; J: TRBJ1-6; CDR3: ASSPETLNSPLH
size: .; V: TRBV6-5; J: TRBJ1-1; CDR3: ASIGPTPV
size: .; V: TRBV7-9; J: TRBJ2-3; CDR3: ATELRGPDTQY
size: .; V: TRBV7-2; J: TRBJ2-7; CDR3: ASSLMGSYEQY
size: .; V: TRBV30; J: TRBJ2-5; CDR3: AWSVAGGETQY
size: few; V: TRBV4-2; J: TRBJ2-1; CDR3: ASSQDGRLEQF
size: .; V: TRBV12-3/TRBV12-4; J: TRBJ2-7; CDR3: ARSLGRHQSSSYEQY
size: .; V: TRBV14; J: TRBJ2-3; CDR3: ASSQAPTRWVPDTQY
size: .; V: TRBV6-2/TRBV6-3; J: TRBJ1-1; CDR3: ASFSVGNTEAF
size: few; V: TRBV9; J: TRBJ2-1; CDR3: ASSVMGGLGDNEQF
size: .; V: TRBV4-3; J: TRBJ2-4; CDR3: ASSMTPGDKNIQY
size: few; V: TRBV29-1; J: TRBJ2-2; CDR3: SVGLEGLAGSTGELF
size: few; V: TRBV5-1; J: TRBJ2-1; CDR3: ASSLGGSFYNEQF
size: .; V: TRBV7-9; J: TRBJ2-1; CDR3: ASSSPLAGFNEQF
size: .; V: TRBV11-2; J: TRBJ2-3; CDR3: ASSLAYPTDTQY
size: few; V: TRBV6-5; J: TRBJ2-1; CDR3: ATGRGEQF
size: .; V: TRBV29-1; J: TRBJ2-1; CDR3: SADSYNEQF
size: few; V: TRBV4-3; J: TRBJ2-7; CDR3: ASSHFRGETYEQY
size: few; V: TRBV7-2; J: TRBJ2-7; CDR3: ASSRAGNSYEQY
size: few; V: TRBV30; J: TRBJ1-3; CDR3: AWGLGLNSGNTIY
size: .; V: TRBV5-4; J: TRBJ2-2; CDR3: ASSSPLGIAGSVGLF
size: many; V: TRBV9; J: TRBJ2-5; CDR3: ASSVGLAGGEETQY
size: .; V: TRBV6-2/TRBV6-3; J: TRBJ2-5; CDR3: ASSISFGSSDPETQY
size: .; V: TRBV18; J: TRBJ2-5; CDR3: ASSRPGAQETQY
size: few; V: TRBV5-6; J: TRBJ2-4; CDR3: ASSATGSKNIQY
size: many; V: TRBV7-2; J: TRBJ2-5; CDR3: ASTRGAAETQY
size: .; V: TRBV18; J: TRBJ2-1; CDR3: ASSPGLAPNNEQF
size: .; V: TRBV9; J: TRBJ1-1; CDR3: ASSVVGTGYSEAF
size: many; V: TRBV12-3/TRBV12-4; J: TRBJ2-1; CDR3: ASSGGEQF
size: few; V: TRBV6-1; J: TRBJ1-5; CDR3: ASRKMDSSNQPQH
size: .; V: TRBV28; J: TRBJ2-1; CDR3: ASSLLTKNNEQF
size: many; V: TRBV29-1; J: TRBJ2-2; CDR3: SADRGNTGELF
size: few; V: TRBV18; J: TRBJ2-7; CDR3: ASSPSEKPTYEQY
size: .; V: TRBV7-2; J: TRBJ1-1; CDR3: ASSLAWTEAF
size: few; V: TRBV12-3/TRBV12-4; J: TRBJ1-5; CDR3: ASGRTLQPQH
size: .; V: TRBV29-1; J: TRBJ2-3; CDR3: SVKTSGITDTQY
size: few; V: TRBV5-1; J: TRBJ2-5; CDR3: ASTSGGEGETQY
size: few; V: TRBV20-1; J: TRBJ2-1; CDR3: SASEGRWRDEQF
size: .; V: TRBV9; J: TRBJ2-5; CDR3: ASSVVAGGEETQY
size: .; V: TRBV6-5; J: TRBJ2-1; CDR3: ASSYSGRAGEQF
size: few; V: TRBV12-3/TRBV12-4; J: TRBJ2-3; CDR3: ASSSGTETDTQY
size: .; V: TRBV4-3; J: TRBJ2-1; CDR3: ASSQAAGGRNEQF
size: .; V: TRBV7-3; J: TRBJ2-1; CDR3: ASSSWGGADNEQF